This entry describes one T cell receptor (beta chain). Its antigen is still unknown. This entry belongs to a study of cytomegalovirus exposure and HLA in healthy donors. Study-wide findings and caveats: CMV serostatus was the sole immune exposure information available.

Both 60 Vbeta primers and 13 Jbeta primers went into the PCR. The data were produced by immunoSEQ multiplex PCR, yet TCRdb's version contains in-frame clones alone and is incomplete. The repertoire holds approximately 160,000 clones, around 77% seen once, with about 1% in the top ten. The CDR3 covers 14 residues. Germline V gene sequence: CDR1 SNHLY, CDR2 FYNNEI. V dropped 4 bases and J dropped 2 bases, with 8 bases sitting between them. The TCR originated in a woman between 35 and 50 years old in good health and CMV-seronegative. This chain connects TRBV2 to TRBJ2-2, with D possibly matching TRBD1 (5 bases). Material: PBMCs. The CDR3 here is CASSGQGNTGELFF. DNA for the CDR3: TGTGCCAGCAGTGGTCAGGGAAACACCGGGGAGCTGTTTTTT.